The rows below give T cell receptor beta chains drawn from one sample of a study of cytomegalovirus exposure and HLA in healthy donors. Data came from immunoSEQ multiplex PCR; TCRdb stores just in-frame clones and leaves some out. Here the sample spans roughly 100,000 clones, roughly 15% being singletons. The specimen sequenced was PBMCs. These receptors came from a female donor in good health and CMV-seronegative. Both conserved end residues are part of each CDR3. The D gene is left open where the match is weak. Expanded clones are given a class, and other clones once, few, many or no size at all.

>-|-|TRBJ2-3|TRBV28
CASSRPTDTQYF
TGTGCCAGCAGTCGTCCCACAGATACGCAGTATTTT
>TRBD1|few|TRBJ1-2|TRBV10-1
CASSPGQGVNGYTF
TGCGCCAGCAGCCCGGGGCAGGGGGTAAATGGCTACACCTTC
>-|few|TRBJ2-7|TRBV6-4
CASSDSIRRSNYEQYF
TGTGCCAGCAGTGACTCGATAAGGCGGTCTAACTACGAGCAGTACTTC
>TRBD1|-|TRBJ1-2|TRBV30
CAWSLNLDRGVGYTF
TGTGCCTGGAGTTTAAACCTCGACAGGGGTGTCGGCTACACCTTC
>TRBD1|-|TRBJ1-5|TRBV19
CASSTGQGHQPQHF
TGTGCCAGTAGTACGGGACAGGGGCATCAGCCCCAGCATTTT
>-|few|TRBJ2-7|TRBV2
CASSEGSYEQYF
TGTGCCAGCAGTGAAGGCAGCTACGAGCAGTACTTC
>TRBD2|few|TRBJ2-1|TRBV30
CAWSVWGLAGTNEQFF
TGTGCCTGGAGTGTATGGGGACTAGCGGGAACCAATGAGCAGTTCTTC
>-|-|TRBJ1-3|TRBV9
CASRAQGSGNTIYF
TGTGCCAGCAGGGCACAGGGCTCTGGAAACACCATATATTTT
>-|-|TRBJ1-6|TRBV6-1
CASIPYIPSPLHF
TGTGCCAGCATCCCTTATATCCCTTCACCCCTCCACTTT
>-|-|TRBJ1-2|TRBV21-1
CASSRDRLGGYTF
TGTGCCAGCAGCAGAGACAGGTTGGGGGGCTACACCTTC
>TRBD1|few|TRBJ1-5|TRBV19
CASSIRTTGGKQPQHF
TGTGCCAGTAGTATAAGGACCACAGGGGGAAAGCAGCCCCAGCATTTT
>-|-|TRBJ1-3|TRBV5-6
CASSLQGASGNTIYF
TGTGCCAGCAGCCTACAGGGAGCGTCTGGAAACACCATATATTTT
>TRBD1|-|TRBJ1-1|TRBV6-5
CASSYSGQGSTSEAFF
TGTGCCAGCAGTTACTCGGGACAGGGATCTACCTCTGAAGCTTTCTTT
>TRBD1|-|TRBJ1-2|TRBV6-5
CASSRQGFGGYTF
TGTGCCAGCAGTCGACAGGGGTTTGGTGGCTACACCTTC